Each of the 8 T cell receptor beta chains below was sequenced from the same sample in a study of T cell clones after liver transplantation. The table came from immunoSEQ multiplex PCR; TCRdb's copy has only in-frame clones and leaves some out. The top ten hold about 2.6% of the sample, which has around 100,000 clones, around 84% seen once. The sequenced sample was CD4+ T cells from blood, obtained around 49 months after liver transplant. The receptors come from a human patient who received a liver transplant. Part of the T cells may come from the graft donor.

The gene calls are TRBV29-1 and TRBJ2-5, with 10 nucleotides matching TRBD2. The length of the CDR3 is 15 residues. V shed 3 bases and J 0 bases; nucleotides not matched to a gene: 4. Germline loops: CDR1 SQVTM, CDR2 ANQGSEA. The CDR3 is CSVELLAGYQETQYF. For the CDR3, the DNA is TGCAGCGTTGAGTTACTAGCGGGGTACCAAGAGACCCAGTACTTC.

This clone came up once. The chain links TRBV7-2 to TRBJ2-3; the match to TRBD2 covers 7 bases. Trimming cost V 5 bases and J 5 bases; bases outside gene matches: 4. CDR3 size: 13 residues. Germline V gives CDR1 SGHTA, CDR2 FQGNSA. In DNA form, the CDR3 reads TGTGCCAGCAGCAGCGGACTAGTAGATACGCAGTATTTT. Translated, it gives CASSSGLVDTQYF. The full variable domain, rest sourced from reference TRBV7-2 and TRBJ2-3, is GAGVSQSPSNKVTEKGKDVELRCDPISGHTALYWYRQSLGQGLEFLIYFQGNSAPDKSGLPSDRFSAERTGGSVSTLTIQRTQQEDSAVYLCASSSGLVDTQYFGPGTRLTVL.

V usage is TRBV7-8 and J usage is TRBJ2-1; D unclear. The germline V gene has CDR1 SGHVS and CDR2 FQNEAQ. The CDR3 is 12 amino acids. V was clipped by 5 bases and J by 9 bases, with 11 bases between them. CDR3 protein: CASSPQSPEQFF. The CDR3, as DNA: TGTGCCAGCAGCCCTCAAAGTCCTGAGCAGTTCTTC.

The chain employs TRBV4-2 and TRBJ2-1; the D gene could be TRBD1 or TRBD2 (6 bases each). This CDR3 contains 19 residues. The V end lost 0 bases, the J end lost 9 bases, and 27 bases lay between the germline ends. Looked up from germline, CDR1 is LGHNA and CDR2 is YNFKEQ. The DNA for the CDR3 is TGTGCCAGCAGCCAAGAAGGGCAGGGGATCGGGGGAGCCCACAGTGAGCAGTTCTTC. Encoded protein: CASSQEGQGIGGAHSEQFF.

The chain couples TRBV28 to TRBJ2-1; D perhaps matches TRBD1 (7 bases). Germline CDR1 MDHEN, CDR2 SYDVKM. This CDR3 contains 14 residues. V lost 6 bases to trimming and J lost 7 bases, with 16 bases between them. In DNA, the CDR3 is TGTGCCAGCAGCCCTCCGACAGGGAGGAATGAGCAGTTCTTC. Translating gives CASSPPTGRNEQFF.

V is TRBV4-3 and J is TRBJ2-3; tentative D call: TRBD1 (5 bases). Between the trimmed V and J ends, which lost 0 bases and 3 bases, there was a span of 10 bases. The germline V gene has CDR1 LGHNA and CDR2 YSLEER. CDR3 size: 15 residues. CDR3 bases: TGCGCCAGCAGCCAAGATCAGGGATCAACAGATACGCAGTATTTT. Its translation: CASSQDQGSTDTQYF.

This clone was counted a few times. This chain connects TRBV29-1 to TRBJ1-4; D may be TRBD1 (5 bases). V gave up 6 bases and J gave up 1 base, with 9 bases separating them. CDR3 size: 13 residues. The germline gives CDR1 SQVTM, CDR2 ANQGSEA. The CDR3 protein is CSVRRETNEKLFF. The CDR3 coding sequence is TGCAGCGTACGCAGGGAAACTAATGAAAAACTGTTTTTT.

The V call is TRBV11-2, the J call TRBJ1-5; D gene unclear. The ends were cut back, 1 base at V and 6 bases at J, with 7 bases in the middle. Germline assignment: CDR1 SGHAT and CDR2 FQNNGV. The length of the CDR3 is 13 residues. Written as DNA, the CDR3 is TGTGCCAGCAGCTTAGGAGGTAGTCAGCCCCAGCATTTT. This codes for CASSLGGSQPQHF.